These T cell receptor beta chains were read from a single sample in a study of blood T cell repertoires in COVID-19. Clones were read by immunoSEQ multiplex PCR, and TCRdb kept only the in-frame ones, dropping some. The sample yields tens of thousands of clones, almost 90% seen once. The specimen was peripheral blood. The receptor source for this set is an elderly woman with acute or convalescent COVID-19. The CDR3 runs from the conserved cysteine through the conserved F or W. Each record gives: D gene, clone size, V gene, J gene, CDR3 DNA, CDR3 protein. A D gene is named only where the DNA matches it firmly. The size of a clone is reported for some rows only, either as once, few or many, or as a class for expanded clones.

.	.	TRBV27	TRBJ1-2	TGTGCCAGCAGTTTGAAGGGGACTACTAACTATGGCTACACCTTC	CASSLKGTTNYGYTF
TRBD2	.	TRBV7-2	TRBJ2-1	TGTGCCAGCAGCTTAAGGTCTAGCGGGAATAGAGGTGAGCAGTTCTTC	CASSLRSSGNRGEQFF
.	.	TRBV9	TRBJ2-1	TGTGCCAGCACCGAGGGGGATTTGAGAAATGAGCAGTTCTTC	CASTEGDLRNEQFF
.	.	TRBV28	TRBJ2-5	TGTGCCAGCACCAAAGGAGGGAAGGGAGAGACCCAGTACTTC	CASTKGGKGETQYF
.	.	TRBV7-3	TRBJ1-1	TGTGCCAGCAGCTCCGCCCAGGGGCAAACTGAAGCTTTCTTT	CASSSAQGQTEAFF
TRBD1	few	TRBV2	TRBJ1-2	TGTGCCAGCAGTGGGGCGGGCAGGGGGCGCGAGAACTATGGCTACACCTTC	CASSGAGRGRENYGYTF
.	.	TRBV5-5	TRBJ2-7	TGTGCCAGCAGCTTGGGGCCCGGTGACAGAGCCTACGAGCAGTACTTC	CASSLGPGDRAYEQYF
.	.	TRBV30	TRBJ2-5	TGTGCCTGGACTCAGATTGCGGGGGAGACCCAGTACTTC	CAWTQIAGETQYF
TRBD1	.	TRBV25-1	TRBJ2-7	TGTGCCAGCAGCTTGGGACAGGGGGCCTACGAGCAGTACTTC	CASSLGQGAYEQYF
.	.	TRBV9	TRBJ2-1	TGTGCCAGCAGCGTAGGGGCCGACGGCGCCTACAATGAGCAGTTCTTC	CASSVGADGAYNEQFF
.	.	TRBV19	TRBJ2-3	TGTGCCAGTAGTATAGATAGGGGATTCGCAGATACGCAGTATTTT	CASSIDRGFADTQYF
.	.	TRBV30	TRBJ1-1	TGTGCCTGGAGTGCCAGTTGGAGCACTGAAGCTTTCTTT	CAWSASWSTEAFF
TRBD1	.	TRBV19	TRBJ1-2	TGTGCCAGTATTCGGACAGGGGGCCTTGCCGATGGCTACACCTTC	CASIRTGGLADGYTF
TRBD1	.	TRBV10-2	TRBJ1-6	TGCGCCAGCAGTGGGGTTAATTTGGGACAGGGGTATTCACCCCTCCACTTT	CASSGVNLGQGYSPLHF
TRBD1	.	TRBV6-5	TRBJ2-7	TGCGCCAGCTCGACAGGGGTAATCTCCTACGAGCAGTACTTC	CASSTGVISYEQYF
.	.	TRBV9	TRBJ1-4	TGTGCCAGCAGCCTTCGGGAGGGTTTGAATGAAAAACTGTTTTTT	CASSLREGLNEKLFF
.	.	TRBV5-1	TRBJ2-5	TGCGCCAGCAGCTTGGATTCAGGGGCAAAAGAGACCCAGTACTTC	CASSLDSGAKETQYF
TRBD1	.	TRBV9	TRBJ2-7	TGTGCCAGCAGCGCGACAGGGGGTTACGAGCAGTACTTC	CASSATGGYEQYF
.	.	TRBV24-1	TRBJ2-1	TGTGCCACCAGTGATTCCTCAAACAGGAATGAGCAGTTCTTC	CATSDSSNRNEQFF
TRBD1	.	TRBV7-2	TRBJ2-5	TGTGCCAGCAGCCCCCTGGACAGGGGATGGAAGGAGACCCAGTACTTC	CASSPLDRGWKETQYF
.	.	TRBV18	TRBJ1-3	TGTGCCAGCTCACCAGGCACACAGCTCTCTGGAAACACCATATATTTT	CASSPGTQLSGNTIYF
.	.	TRBV7-3	TRBJ1-2	TGTGCCAGCAGCCCCAAGGCAGGACAGATGAACTATGGCTACACCTTC	CASSPKAGQMNYGYTF
.	.	TRBV2	TRBJ2-1	TGTGCCAGCAGTTCGACTTCCTACAATGAGCAGTTCTTC	CASSSTSYNEQFF
TRBD1	.	TRBV5-6	TRBJ2-7	TGTGCCAGCAGCCGTATACAGGGGGCTGGGTACGAGCAGTACTTC	CASSRIQGAGYEQYF
TRBD1	.	TRBV19	TRBJ1-5	TGTGCCAGTAAGGGACAGGCGTACAATCAGCCCCAGCATTTT	CASKGQAYNQPQHF
TRBD2	.	TRBV7-7	TRBJ2-5	TGTGCTAGCAGTTCTCTAGCGGGACTACAAGAGACCCAGTACTTC	CASSSLAGLQETQYF
TRBD1	.	TRBV30	TRBJ1-1	TGTGCCTGGAGTCGACAGGGCTTCACGACTGAAGCTTTCTTT	CAWSRQGFTTEAFF
.	.	TRBV10-2	TRBJ2-1	TGCGCCAGCAGTGGCTGGGGGCAGGGGTACAATGAGCAGTTCTTC	CASSGWGQGYNEQFF
.	.	TRBV6-5	TRBJ2-3	TGTGCCAGCAGTTACTCATTCCCGTACACAGATACGCAGTATTTT	CASSYSFPYTDTQYF
.	.	TRBV3-1/TRBV3-2	TRBJ2-3	TGTGCCAGCAGTCTTCCCCCCACAGATACGCAGTATTTT	CASSLPPTDTQYF
TRBD1	.	TRBV4-3	TRBJ2-3	TGCGCCAGCAGCCAAGACGGGGGGGACAGGGGGACAGATACGCAGTATTTT	CASSQDGGDRGTDTQYF
TRBD1	.	TRBV9	TRBJ2-1	TGTGCCAGCAGCGCACAATCGACAGGGACTGAGCAGTTCTTC	CASSAQSTGTEQFF
.	.	TRBV5-1	TRBJ2-4	TGCGCCAGCAGCCCGACCGGACTAGGGGGAGGGAACATTCAGTACTTC	CASSPTGLGGGNIQYF
TRBD1	.	TRBV7-9	TRBJ2-7	TGTGCCAGCAGCTTAGCGGGACAGGGGAAGTACGAGCAGTACTTC	CASSLAGQGKYEQYF
.	.	TRBV19	TRBJ2-7	TGTGCCAGTAGTATCAGGACAACCTCCTACGAGCAGTACTTC	CASSIRTTSYEQYF
TRBD1	.	TRBV9	TRBJ2-2	TGTGCCAGCAGCACCTGGACAGGGGAAATTCCCGGGGAGCTGTTTTTT	CASSTWTGEIPGELFF
TRBD1	.	TRBV30	TRBJ2-3	TGTGCCCGGAGACAGGGGGTAGTCACAGATACGCAGTATTTT	CARRQGVVTDTQYF
TRBD2	.	TRBV5-1	TRBJ2-2	TGCGCCAGCATGAGACTAGCGTCGATCACCGGGGAGCTGTTTTTT	CASMRLASITGELFF
TRBD1	.	TRBV6-6	TRBJ2-7	TGTGCCAGCAGCCGCCGGGACAGAGAGTACGAGCAGTACTTC	CASSRRDREYEQYF
.	.	TRBV5-4	TRBJ1-2	TGTGCCAGCAGCTTGGGGCAGGGTGGCTACTATGGCTACACCTTC	CASSLGQGGYYGYTF
.	.	TRBV7-2	TRBJ2-1	TGTGCCAGCAGCTTAGCGCGGGGTGGGCTCAATGAGCAGTTCTTC	CASSLARGGLNEQFF
.	once	TRBV14	TRBJ1-2	TGTGCCAGCAGCCACGCAACAGGGAATCGCTATGGCTACACCTTC	CASSHATGNRYGYTF
TRBD2	.	TRBV5-4	TRBJ2-1	TGTGCCAGCAGCCTGGAAGGACTAGCGGCCAATGAGCAGTTCTTC	CASSLEGLAANEQFF
.	.	TRBV7-8	TRBJ2-6	TGTGCCAGCAGCTGGGGAGTGAGTCGCTCTGGGGCCAACGTCCTGACTTTC	CASSWGVSRSGANVLTF
.	once	TRBV3-1/TRBV3-2	TRBJ2-6	TGTGCCAGCAGCCAAGGGGGAGGCGCCTCTGGGGCCAACGTCCTGACTTTC	CASSQGGGASGANVLTF
TRBD2	.	TRBV18	TRBJ2-7	TGTGCCAGCTCACGCGCCACGACAGCGGGAGGGTGGGAGCAGTACTTC	CASSRATTAGGWEQYF
TRBD1	.	TRBV3-1/TRBV3-2	TRBJ2-1	TGTGCCAGCAGCCACCGGGACAGAGGTGAGCAGTTCTTC	CASSHRDRGEQFF
.	.	TRBV9	TRBJ1-5	TGTGCCAGCAGTAGACAGGCCAATCAGCCCCAGCATTTT	CASSRQANQPQHF
.	.	TRBV6-5	TRBJ1-5	TGTGCCAGCAGCGTCGGCAATCAGCCCCAGCATTTT	CASSVGNQPQHF
TRBD2	.	TRBV30	TRBJ2-2	TGTGCCTGGAGTGTTCGGGCGGGAGGGCCTGCCGGGGAGCTGTTTTTT	CAWSVRAGGPAGELFF
TRBD2	.	TRBV5-1	TRBJ2-7	TGCGCCAGCAGCCCGGGGGGGAGCTCCTACGAGCAGTACTTC	CASSPGGSSYEQYF
.	.	TRBV5-4	TRBJ1-6	TGTGCCAGCAGCTTGGGAGGACAGATAAATTCACCCCTCCACTTT	CASSLGGQINSPLHF
TRBD1	.	TRBV6-1	TRBJ2-1	TGTGCCAGCAGTGAATTAGGGACAGGGGCCGAGCAGTTCTTC	CASSELGTGAEQFF
.	.	TRBV7-2	TRBJ2-6	TGTGCCAGCAGCTTTGGCAGGGAAAGGTCTGGGGCCAACGTCCTGACTTTC	CASSFGRERSGANVLTF
.	.	TRBV11-2	TRBJ1-2	TGTGCCAGCAGACCCCAGACAGTCAACTATGGCTACACCTTC	CASRPQTVNYGYTF
.	once	TRBV3-1/TRBV3-2	TRBJ2-1	TGTGCCAGCAGCCAAGATTACACGATCTACAATGAGCAGTTCTTC	CASSQDYTIYNEQFF
.	once	TRBV6-6	TRBJ2-1	TGTGCCAGCAGAACGGTTAATGAGCAGTTCTTC	CASRTVNEQFF
.	.	TRBV7-3	TRBJ1-2	TGTGCCAGCAGCCCCCGGGGGGGTGCGGAAGCTAACTATGGCTACACCTTC	CASSPRGGAEANYGYTF
.	.	TRBV19	TRBJ1-1	TGTGCCAGTAGTATAGATCGAGGCACTGAAGCTTTCTTT	CASSIDRGTEAFF
TRBD2	.	TRBV5-6	TRBJ2-5	TGTGCCAGCAGCGGGACATCGGCGGGGGGGCCCCAAGAGACCCAGTACTTC	CASSGTSAGGPQETQYF